This TCR beta chain was sequenced during a study of OX40 agonist ivuxolimab in advanced cancers. The study, taken as a whole, reports: Certain nonresponders additionally had low normalized T-cell clonal expansion.

Produced via immunoSEQ multiplex PCR; TCRdb's table is partial and in-frame only. The sample holds about 58,000 clones, roughly four fifths seen once. This clone is medium-sized (0.01 to 0.1%) in the sample. The antigen is undetermined. The V and J ends lost 1 base and 8 bases respectively, with 24 bases between them. There are 18 residues in the CDR3. Germline lookup yields CDR1 LGHNA and CDR2 YNFKEQ. This TCR came from an adult with an advanced solid tumor such as melanoma, head and neck, liver or kidney cancer. The chain recombines TRBV4-2 with TRBJ2-1; possible D gene TRBD1, 6 bases. This material consisted of CD4+ or CD8+ T cells sorted from blood, taken in a trial of the OX40 agonist ivuxolimab. CDR3 DNA sequence: TGTGCCAGCAGCCAAGTCCCTCGACAGGTTAAATGGAGCGATGAGCAGTTCTTC. Its translation is CASSQVPRQVKWSDEQFF.